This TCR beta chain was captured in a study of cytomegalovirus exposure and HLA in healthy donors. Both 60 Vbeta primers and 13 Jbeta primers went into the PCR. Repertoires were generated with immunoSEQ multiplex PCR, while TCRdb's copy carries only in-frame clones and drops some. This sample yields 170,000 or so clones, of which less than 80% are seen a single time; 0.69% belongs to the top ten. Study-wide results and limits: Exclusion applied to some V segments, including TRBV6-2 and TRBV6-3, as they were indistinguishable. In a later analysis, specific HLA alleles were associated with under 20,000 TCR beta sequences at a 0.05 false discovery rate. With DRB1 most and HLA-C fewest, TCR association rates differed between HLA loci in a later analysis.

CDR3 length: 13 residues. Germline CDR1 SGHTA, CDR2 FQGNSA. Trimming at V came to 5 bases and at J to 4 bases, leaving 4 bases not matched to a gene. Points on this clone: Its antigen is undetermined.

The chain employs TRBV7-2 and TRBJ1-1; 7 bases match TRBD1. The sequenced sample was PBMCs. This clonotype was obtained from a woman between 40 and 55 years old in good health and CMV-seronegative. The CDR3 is CASSHTGVTEAFF. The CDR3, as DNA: TGTGCCAGCAGCCACACAGGGGTCACTGAAGCTTTCTTT.